The 2 T cell receptor beta chains reported below all come from one sample, sequenced in a study of T cells in Graves' hyperthyroidism and ophthalmopathy. The source material, RNA transcripts, was used to amplify TCR beta CDR3 regions. The study used the HTBI primer set for a first-round RT-PCR of the TCR CDR3. TCRdb called the multiplex PCR reads again in MiXCR, with one record for every CDR3 protein. The sample consists of hundreds of thousands of distinct CDR3 sequences, less than 25% of them appearing once. What was sequenced was blood. Receptors were obtained from a woman between 65 and 79 years old with Graves' ophthalmopathy.

The chain recombines TRBV3-1 with TRBJ2-1; 7 bases line up with TRBD1. CDR1 and CDR2 from the germline V gene are LGHDT and YNNKEL (reference sequence). This CDR3 spans 16 amino acids. With 0 bases clipped from V and 7 bases from J, the junction kept 9 bases outside the gene matches. The CDR3 DNA follows: TGTGCCAGCAGCCAAGATCTGACAGGGACGATAAATGAGCAGTTCTTC. It translates to CASSQDLTGTINEQFF.

This chain joins TRBV20-1 and TRBJ2-1; 9 bases match TRBD2. Germline CDR1 DFQATT, CDR2 SNEGSKA (reference sequence). Unmatched junction bases numbered 9, after V lost 6 bases and J lost 9 bases. The CDR3 sequence is 13 residues long. The CDR3 sequence is CSARWTSEAEQFF. CDR3 sequence (DNA): TGCAGTGCCCGATGGACTAGCGAGGCTGAGCAGTTCTTC.